The entry below describes one TCR beta chain. This entry is derived from a study of blood T cell repertoires in COVID-19. Germline V lookup: CDR1 SEHNR, CDR2 FQNEAQ (reference sequence). CDR3 length equals 17 residues. V was clipped by 1 base and J by 3 bases; unmatched bases: 9. Original analysis: Reference gene primers were amplified, and this amplification served to estimate nucleated cell counts. Method: immunoSEQ multiplex PCR; TCRdb's copy keeps in-frame clones and lacks some. The V and J calls and clone size are taken from that table; D and trimming were inferred from the DNA. In the table there are about 350,000 clones, more than 75% of which are singletons. Cohorts were based on clinical histories the participants reported. Two negative PCRs, clearance, or symptom resolution were required of recovered Cohort 3 donors.

The chain employs TRBV7-9 and TRBJ2-7; 10 nucleotides line up with TRBD2. The sequencing input was PBMCs or T cells enriched from blood (not recorded which). The source is a woman in her twenties or thirties who had recovered from COVID-19. The CDR3 region has the DNA TGTGCCAGCAGCTTAGGGGATCGGACTAGCGGATTCTACGAGCAGTACTTC. Translated: CASSLGDRTSGFYEQYF.